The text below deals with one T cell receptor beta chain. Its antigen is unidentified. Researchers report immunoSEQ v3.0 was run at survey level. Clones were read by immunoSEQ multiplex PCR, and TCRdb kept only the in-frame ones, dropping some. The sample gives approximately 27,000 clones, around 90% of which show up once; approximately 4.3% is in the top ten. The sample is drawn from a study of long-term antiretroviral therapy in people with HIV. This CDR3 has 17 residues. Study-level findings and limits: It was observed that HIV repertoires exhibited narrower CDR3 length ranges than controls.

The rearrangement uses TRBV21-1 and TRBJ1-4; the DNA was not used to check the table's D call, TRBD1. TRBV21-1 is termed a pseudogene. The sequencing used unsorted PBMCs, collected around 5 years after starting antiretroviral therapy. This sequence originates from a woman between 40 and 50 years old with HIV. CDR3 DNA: TGTGCCAGCAGCAAAATATGGCCTGCCGCAACTAATGAAAAACTGTTTTTT. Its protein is CASSKIWPAATNEKLFF.